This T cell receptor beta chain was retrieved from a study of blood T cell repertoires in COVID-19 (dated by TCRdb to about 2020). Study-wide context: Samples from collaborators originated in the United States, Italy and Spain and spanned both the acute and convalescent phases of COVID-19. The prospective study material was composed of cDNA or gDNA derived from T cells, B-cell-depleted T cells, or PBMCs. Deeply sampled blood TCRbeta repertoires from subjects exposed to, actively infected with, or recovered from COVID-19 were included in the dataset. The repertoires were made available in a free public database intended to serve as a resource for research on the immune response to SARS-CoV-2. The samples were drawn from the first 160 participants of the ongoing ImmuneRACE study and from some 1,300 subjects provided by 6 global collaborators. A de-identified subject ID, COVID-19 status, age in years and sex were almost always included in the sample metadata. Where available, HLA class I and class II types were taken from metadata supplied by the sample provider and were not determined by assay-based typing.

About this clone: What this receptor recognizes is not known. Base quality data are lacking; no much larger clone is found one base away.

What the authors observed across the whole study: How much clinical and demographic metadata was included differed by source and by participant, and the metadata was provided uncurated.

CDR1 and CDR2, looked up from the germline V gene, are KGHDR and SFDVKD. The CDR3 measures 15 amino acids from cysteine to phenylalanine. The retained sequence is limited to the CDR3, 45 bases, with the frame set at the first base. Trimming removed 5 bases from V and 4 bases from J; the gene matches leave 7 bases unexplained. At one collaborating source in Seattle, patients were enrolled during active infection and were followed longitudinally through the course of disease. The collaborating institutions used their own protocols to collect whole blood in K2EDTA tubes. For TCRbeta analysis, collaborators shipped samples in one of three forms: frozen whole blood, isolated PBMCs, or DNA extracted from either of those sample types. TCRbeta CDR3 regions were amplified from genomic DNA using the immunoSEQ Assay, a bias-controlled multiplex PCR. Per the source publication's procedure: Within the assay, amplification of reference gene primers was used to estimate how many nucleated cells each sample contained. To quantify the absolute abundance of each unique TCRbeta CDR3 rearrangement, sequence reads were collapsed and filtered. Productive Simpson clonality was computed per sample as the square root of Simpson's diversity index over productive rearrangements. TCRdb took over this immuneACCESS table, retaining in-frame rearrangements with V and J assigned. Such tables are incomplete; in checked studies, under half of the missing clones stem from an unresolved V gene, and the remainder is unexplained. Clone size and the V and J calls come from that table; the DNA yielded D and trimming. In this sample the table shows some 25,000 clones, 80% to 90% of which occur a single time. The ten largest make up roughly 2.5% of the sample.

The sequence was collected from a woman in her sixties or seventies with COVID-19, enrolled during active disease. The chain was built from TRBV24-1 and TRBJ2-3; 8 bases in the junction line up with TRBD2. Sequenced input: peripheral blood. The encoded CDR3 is CATSALSGGPDTQYF. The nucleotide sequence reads TGTGCCACCAGTGCCCTCAGCGGGGGTCCAGATACGCAGTATTTT.